These 21 T cell receptor beta chains share one sample of origin, sequenced in a study of OX40 agonist ivuxolimab in advanced cancers. Sequenced by immunoSEQ multiplex PCR; TCRdb stores in-frame clones only, minus some. The data contain around 50,000 clones, roughly 90% of them singletons. The input for sequencing was CD4+ or CD8+ T cells sorted from blood, taken in a trial of the OX40 agonist ivuxolimab. The receptors originated from an adult with an advanced solid tumor such as melanoma, head and neck, liver or kidney cancer.

This rearrangement joins TRBV11-2 to TRBJ2-2; 7 bases match TRBD1. This CDR3 contains 15 residues. The J segment lost 0 bases and the V segment lost 4 bases, leaving 2 bases of the junction unmatched. Germline V gene data show CDR1 as SGHAT and CDR2 as FQNNGV. This CDR3 is CASSSGQTNTGELFF. The CDR3 nucleotides are TGTGCCAGCAGCTCGGGACAGACGAACACCGGGGAGCTGTTTTTT. Based on the CDR3 plus reference TRBV11-2 and TRBJ2-2, the full variable domain is EAGVAQSPRYKIIEKRQSVAFWCNPISGHATLYWYQQILGQGPKLLIQFQNNGVVDDSQLPKDRFSAERLKGVDSTLKIQPAKLEDSAVYLCASSSGQTNTGELFFGEGSRLTVL.

This chain joins TRBV11-3 and TRBJ2-1; tentatively, D is TRBD2 (5 bases). The germline V and J ends were trimmed by 5 bases and 8 bases, with 16 bases remaining between them. This CDR3 is built from 14 residues. The germline CDR1 and CDR2 sequences are SGHNT and YENEEA. The CDR3 bases are TGTGCCAGCAGCCCCCCGGGAAGGGTGCATGAGCAGTTCTTC. It yields the protein CASSPPGRVHEQFF.

The rearrangement joins TRBV2 to TRBJ2-7, with 11 bases that match TRBD2. The V gene's germline CDR1 is SNHLY and CDR2 FYNNEI. The CDR3 spans 14 residues. J gave up 6 bases and V 8 bases, and 9 bases lay outside the gene matches. CDR3 in amino acids: CASRISGRAAEQYF. The CDR3 DNA is TGTGCCAGCCGAATTAGCGGGAGGGCCGCCGAGCAGTACTTC.

The chain has TRBV18 and TRBJ2-2, with 9 bases fitting TRBD2. The trim removed 2 bases at V and 4 bases at J, leaving 11 bases unmatched. Germline CDR1 is KGHSH and CDR2 is LQKENI. The CDR3 length is 18 residues. The CDR3 here is CASSPGLAGPKVTGELFF. CDR3 DNA sequence: TGTGCCAGCTCACCAGGCCTAGCGGGACCCAAGGTCACCGGGGAGCTGTTTTTT.

This rearrangement joins TRBV7-8 to TRBJ2-1; weak D call: TRBD2 (5 bases). V was pared by 5 bases and J by 5 bases, with 16 bases between. CDR3 length: 15 residues. Germline-derived CDR1 and CDR2 are SGHVS and FQNEAQ. The CDR3 reads CASSPWRPPNNEQFF. The CDR3 coding sequence is TGTGCCAGCAGCCCATGGAGGCCGCCGAACAATGAGCAGTTCTTC.

The J gene is TRBJ1-2, the V gene TRBV5-6; tentative D call: TRBD1 (6 bases). CDR3 length equals 12 residues. Trimming took 4 bases from V and 14 from J, leaving 18 bases between them. In germline, CDR1 is SGHDT, CDR2 YYEEEE. DNA of the CDR3: TGTGCCAGCAGCATAGCCGGGACAAGCTGGACCTTC. It is translated as CASSIAGTSWTF.

This chain uses TRBV5-1 with TRBJ2-1; D unresolved. This CDR3 has 12 residues. V shed 0 bases and J shed 8 bases, with 6 bases lying between them. In germline, CDR1 is SGHRS, CDR2 YFSETQ. CDR3 protein: CASSLAVDEQFF. The DNA of the CDR3 is TGCGCCAGCAGCTTGGCGGTGGATGAGCAGTTCTTC.

With respect to this clone: Compared with germline, one end of the junction differs, possibly owing to a read error. V gene TRBV4-1 combines with J gene TRBJ2-3; 10 bases align to TRBD2. CDR3 length equals 14 residues. The germline V gene has CDR1 MGHRA and CDR2 YSYEKL. Here the CDR3 reads CASGQAGGVDTQYF. The CDR3 coding sequence is TGCGCCAGCGGCCAAGCGGGAGGGGTAGATACGCAGTATTTT.

The chain couples TRBV6-1 to TRBJ2-5, with 9 positions matching TRBD2. Germline V gives CDR1 MNHNS, CDR2 SASEGT. V shed 1 base and J 3 bases; nucleotides not matched to a gene: 6. The CDR3 is made up of 16 amino acids. CDR3 in amino acids: CASSEGPLAGKETQYF. The CDR3 region has the DNA TGTGCCAGCAGTGAAGGACCCCTAGCGGGAAAAGAGACCCAGTACTTC.

This chain connects TRBV6-5 to TRBJ2-7; tentative D call: TRBD2 (7 bases). The germline V and J ends were trimmed by 2 bases and 4 bases, with 15 bases remaining between them. Germline lookup yields CDR1 MNHEY and CDR2 SVGAGI. The length of the CDR3 is 15 residues. CDR3 bases: TGTGCCAGCAGTTACATCTTCGGGGGGCGGTACGAGCAGTACTTC. This gives the protein CASSYIFGGRYEQYF.

CDR3 loop: CASSPREGLGEQFF. CDR3 nucleotide sequence: TGCGCCAGCAGCCCGCGGGAGGGCCTAGGGGAGCAGTTCTTC. The V gene is TRBV5-1, the J gene TRBJ2-1; TRBD2 matches at 9 bases. Germline CDR1 is SGHRS and CDR2 is YFSETQ. The V and J ends lost 4 bases and 10 bases, in that order; junction bases with no gene match: 9. The CDR3 has 14 residues.

This chain links TRBV19 with TRBJ1-4, with no clear D. Germline V CDR1 and CDR2: LNHDA, SQIVND (reference sequence). This CDR3 is 15 amino acids long. Trimming cost V 1 base and J 7 bases, with 13 bases left between them. DNA for the CDR3: TGTGCCAGTAGTATAGGGAACGGCTATCCTGAAAAACTGTTTTTT. Protein sequence: CASSIGNGYPEKLFF.

CDR3 sequence (DNA): TGTGCCAGCAGTCAACAGGGGGCACCCTATGGCTACACCTTC. The encoded protein is CASSQQGAPYGYTF. The chain has TRBV28 and TRBJ1-2, with 9 bases identical to TRBD1. The CDR3 extends over 14 amino acids. Germline lookup yields CDR1 MDHEN and CDR2 SYDVKM. With 5 bases clipped from V and 4 bases from J, the junction kept 5 bases outside the gene matches.

This clone was found a few times. The chain employs TRBV7-3 and TRBJ2-2; 12 positions match TRBD2. The CDR3 has 17 residues. Unmatched junction bases numbered 4, after V lost 4 bases and J lost 1 base. The V gene's germline CDR1 is SGHTA and CDR2 FQGTGA. The CDR3 sequence: CASSSGGLAGNTGELFF. The CDR3 DNA follows: TGTGCCAGCAGCTCCGGGGGACTAGCGGGGAACACCGGGGAGCTGTTTTTT.

The V call is TRBV10-2, the J call TRBJ1-1, with D possibly matching TRBD1 (5 bases). Looked up from germline, CDR1 is WSHSY and CDR2 is SAAADI. Trimming pared 3 bases from V and 1 base from J, leaving 15 bases between. The CDR3 covers 16 residues. The CDR3 DNA reads TGCGCCAGCAGTGACCCCTCCCAAACAGGGAACACTGAAGCTTTCTTT. It encodes CASSDPSQTGNTEAFF.

This chain links TRBV7-9 with TRBJ2-7, with D uncertain. CDR1 is SEHNR, CDR2 FQNEAQ, per germline (reference sequence). Trimming left V 2 bases short and J 4 bases short, with 3 bases between. CDR3 length: 11 amino acids. The CDR3 reads CASSLKYEQYF. CDR3 coding DNA: TGTGCCAGCAGCTTAAAGTACGAGCAGTACTTC.

The rearrangement joins TRBV28 to TRBJ2-7; D gene uncertain. CDR1 is MDHEN, CDR2 SYDVKM, per germline. Trimming cost V 4 bases and J 6 bases, with 16 bases left between them. The CDR3 totals 14 residues. The CDR3 spells CASSSAARHSEQYF. Written as DNA, the CDR3 is TGTGCCAGCAGTTCCGCGGCGCGACACTCCGAGCAGTACTTC.

The genes are TRBV6-5 and TRBJ2-7; 11 bases match TRBD1. The CDR3 contains 15 residues. Per the germline V gene, CDR1 is MNHEY and CDR2 is SVGAGI. V dropped 4 bases and J dropped 6; count of bases not matched to a gene: 8. CDR3 bases: TGTGCCAGCAGTTCTCATTACGGGACAGGGGGCGAGCAGTACTTC. Translating it yields CASSSHYGTGGEQYF.

This CDR3 is CASSQEPPPSNQPQHF. DNA for the CDR3: TGCGCCAGCAGCCAAGAACCCCCTCCTAGCAATCAGCCCCAGCATTTT. The genes are TRBV4-1 and TRBJ1-5; D is undetermined. The CDR3 totals 16 residues. V was clipped by 0 bases and J by 0 bases, with 9 bases between them. Germline loops: CDR1 MGHRA, CDR2 YSYEKL.

The V and J genes are TRBV7-3 and TRBJ2-1, with 11 bases that match TRBD2. Germline V lookup: CDR1 SGHTA, CDR2 FQGTGA. This CDR3 has 16 residues. The V segment lost 5 bases and the J segment 5 bases; nucleotides outside the gene matches: 8. The CDR3 DNA reads TGTGCCAGCAGCCACCCCTTAGCGGGAGGGGACAATGAGCAGTTCTTC. Amino acids: CASSHPLAGGDNEQFF.

The rearrangement links TRBV10-3 to TRBJ2-1, with D tentatively TRBD2 (5 bases). Germline CDR1 is ENHRY and CDR2 is SYGVKD. The length of the CDR3 is 16 residues. Deletions cut 0 bases from V and 5 bases from J, with 14 bases between. The CDR3 bases are TGTGCCATCAGTGAGTCGACGGGGTTATCAAACAATGAGCAGTTCTTC. Translating it yields CAISESTGLSNNEQFF.